Below are 21 T cell receptor beta chains sequenced from a single sample in a study of shared clonotypes between healthy human individuals. Using immunoSEQ multiplex PCR, the repertoire was profiled, and TCRdb retains in-frame clones only, with some absent. The sample includes about 1.5 million clones, roughly 95% of them seen just once. The sequencing sample was made of naive CD4+ T cells sorted from blood. Noted subset: CD45RA+ positively selected. Every receptor here comes from a man aged 30 to 39 in good health.

This clone showed up just once. The chain couples TRBV2 to TRBJ2-7, with D maybe TRBD2 (6 bases). Germline V CDR1 and CDR2: SNHLY, FYNNEI. The CDR3 loop spans 17 amino acids. Between the trimmed V and J ends, which lost 2 bases and 0 bases, there was a span of 17 bases. The CDR3 protein is CASSEPRDSDFSYEQYF. The CDR3, as DNA: TGTGCCAGCAGTGAACCCCGGGACTCCGACTTCTCCTACGAGCAGTACTTC. Supplemented by reference TRBV2 and TRBJ2-7, the full variable domain reads EPEVTQTPSHQVTQMGQEVILRCVPISNHLYFYWYRQILGQKVEFLVSFYNNEISEKSEIFDDQFSVERPDGSNFTLKIRSTKLEDSAMYFCASSEPRDSDFSYEQYFGPGTRLTVT.

The chain couples TRBV10-1 to TRBJ1-2; D is uncertain. V lost 10 bases, J lost 8 bases, and 11 bases lay in between. Germline CDR1 WNHNN, CDR2 SYGVQD (reference sequence). CDR3 length equals 10 residues. For the CDR3, the DNA is TGCGCCAACCTCAAGAGCGGCTACACCTTC. It is translated as CANLKSGYTF.

This chain joins TRBV4-2 and TRBJ2-3; 7 nucleotides match TRBD1. Germline V gene lookup returns CDR1 LGHNA and CDR2 YNFKEQ. CDR3 size: 17 residues. Trimming took 2 bases from V and 0 from J; bases not matched to a gene: 8. The CDR3 region is CASSQMIGGGSTDTQYF. As DNA, the CDR3 is TGTGCCAGCAGCCAAATGATAGGGGGCGGCAGCACAGATACGCAGTATTTT.

The chain employs TRBV15 and TRBJ2-1; weak D call: TRBD1 (5 bases). Germline CDR1 and CDR2: LNHNV and YYDKDF (reference sequence). Trimming took off 3 bases at V and 10 bases at J, with 10 bases between the two ends. The CDR3 is 12 residues long. CDR3 region: CATSRATGEQFF. The CDR3 DNA follows: TGTGCCACCAGCAGGGCAACAGGAGAGCAGTTCTTC.

The V and J genes are TRBV11-2 and TRBJ2-5; possible D gene TRBD2, 5 bases. V was cut by 3 bases and J by 2 bases, with 22 bases left in between. Germline CDR1 reads SGHAT; CDR2 reads FQNNGV. The length of the CDR3 is 18 residues. The CDR3 bases are TGTGCCAGCAGCTTTGTGAACCACCGACGGGAAGATCAAGAGACCCAGTACTTC. Translation gives CASSFVNHRREDQETQYF.

V is TRBV29-1 and J is TRBJ2-3; 7 nucleotides agree with TRBD1. Trimming at V came to 5 bases and at J to 6 bases, leaving 8 bases not matched to a gene. Germline-derived CDR1 and CDR2 are SQVTM and ANQGSEA. The CDR3 is made up of 13 amino acids. The CDR3 protein is CSVRGRNFDTQYF. CDR3 sequence (DNA): TGCAGCGTTAGGGGGCGGAACTTTGATACGCAGTATTTT.

CDR3 residues: CARHSFQPTSSGNTIYF. DNA of the CDR3: TGTGCCAGGCACTCCTTCCAGCCAACGAGCTCTGGAAACACCATATATTTT. The chain employs TRBV2 and TRBJ1-3; unclear D gene. The CDR3 is made up of 17 amino acids. Looked up from germline, CDR1 is SNHLY and CDR2 is FYNNEI. The V and J ends lost 9 bases and 0 bases respectively, with 21 bases between them.

As regards this clone: Other DNA sequences in this sample translate to the same CDR3. The gene calls are TRBV11-3 and TRBJ2-3; D may be TRBD1 or TRBD2 (5 bases each). The length of the CDR3 is 15 residues. Deletions cut 1 base from V and 0 bases from J, with 8 bases between. The germline CDR1 and CDR2 sequences are SGHNT and YENEEA. CDR3 region: CASSLGGASTDTQYF. The DNA of the CDR3 is TGTGCCAGCAGCTTAGGAGGGGCCAGCACAGATACGCAGTATTTT.

This clone was seen once. This sequence joins TRBV7-7 and TRBJ2-2; 8 nucleotides line up with TRBD2. The J segment lost 7 bases and the V segment lost 4 bases, leaving 11 bases of the junction unmatched. Germline V gives CDR1 SSHAT, CDR2 FNYEAQ (reference sequence). The CDR3 is 16 residues long. In DNA form, the CDR3 reads TGTGCCAGCAGCTCTAGCGGGTTACCAACCATCGGGGAGCTGTTTTTT. Its translation: CASSSSGLPTIGELFF.

The chain is built from TRBV6-6 and TRBJ1-1; no clear D. With 4 bases removed from V and 1 base from J, the gap between germline ends came to 10 bases. The germline gives CDR1 MNHNY, CDR2 SVGAGI (reference sequence). The CDR3 runs to 14 residues. Here the CDR3 reads CASSFATANTEAFF. The CDR3 DNA follows: TGTGCCAGCAGTTTCGCTACGGCGAACACTGAAGCTTTCTTT.

Remarks on this clone: Other DNA sequences in this sample translate to the same CDR3. The chain employs TRBV18 and TRBJ2-7; D possibly corresponds to TRBD1 (8 bases). The CDR3 extends over 13 amino acids. Per germline, CDR1 KGHSH and CDR2 LQKENI. V dropped 5 bases and J dropped 3 bases, with 11 bases sitting between them. CDR3 protein: CASSNRGGYEQYF. CDR3 nucleotides: TGTGCCAGCTCAAACAGGGGGGGCTACGAGCAGTACTTC.

The CDR3, as DNA: TGTGCCAGCAGTGAAGGTCAGGGTTGGAGGTACCAAGAGACCCAGTACTTC. This encodes CASSEGQGWRYQETQYF. The rearrangement links TRBV2 to TRBJ2-5, with D perhaps given as TRBD1 or TRBD2 (5 bases each). V was clipped by 1 base and J by 0 bases, with 15 bases between them. From germline, CDR1 is SNHLY and CDR2 FYNNEI. This CDR3 comprises 17 residues. The variable domain in full, with the rest retrieved from reference TRBV2 and TRBJ2-5, is EPEVTQTPSHQVTQMGQEVILRCVPISNHLYFYWYRQILGQKVEFLVSFYNNEISEKSEIFDDQFSVERPDGSNFTLKIRSTKLEDSAMYFCASSEGQGWRYQETQYFGPGTRLLVL.

The V call is TRBV19, the J call TRBJ2-2; 9 bases agree with TRBD2. The length of the CDR3 is 17 residues. The germline V gene has CDR1 LNHDA and CDR2 SQIVND (reference sequence). The junction had 7 bases not matched to a gene; V was cut back by 3 bases and J by 2 bases. The CDR3 region has the DNA TGTGCCAGTAGTATTTTGGCGGGAGGGCCTAACACCGGGGAGCTGTTTTTT. Amino acid sequence: CASSILAGGPNTGELFF. The variable domain in full, with the rest retrieved from reference TRBV19 and TRBJ2-2, is DGGITQSPKYLFRKEGQNVTLSCEQNLNHDAMYWYRQDPGQGLRLIYYSQIVNDFQKGDIAEGYSVSREKKESFPLTVTSAQKNPTAFYLCASSILAGGPNTGELFFGEGSRLTVL.

The chain combines TRBV2 with TRBJ2-7, with TRBD1 matching over 7 bases. The CDR3 has 12 residues. CDR1 is SNHLY and CDR2 is FYNNEI in the germline V gene. V gave up 7 bases and J gave up 4 bases; unmatched junction bases: 4. The CDR3 is CASNTGVYEQYF. In nucleotides, the CDR3 is TGTGCCAGCAACACAGGGGTTTACGAGCAGTACTTC.

This chain uses TRBV6-5 with TRBJ2-7; D is unclear. The V gene lost 5 bases and the J gene lost 3 bases, with 11 bases spanning the gap. Per the germline V gene, CDR1 is MNHEY and CDR2 is SVGAGI. The CDR3 sequence is 13 residues long. CDR3 protein: CASSPRKYYEQYF. The DNA for the CDR3 is TGTGCCAGCAGTCCCCGGAAGTACTACGAGCAGTACTTC.

With regard to this clone: The same CDR3 also results from other DNA sequences found in this sample. This chain uses TRBV18 with TRBJ2-7; 13 nucleotides align to TRBD2. Germline V gives CDR1 KGHSH, CDR2 LQKENI. The CDR3 runs 14 residues. The junction had 2 bases not matched to a gene; V was cut back by 5 bases and J by 4 bases. The CDR3 loop is CASSRLAGGYEQYF. CDR3 coding DNA: TGTGCCAGCTCAAGACTAGCGGGAGGTTACGAGCAGTACTTC.

V and J are TRBV5-4 and TRBJ2-7, with D tentatively TRBD2 (5 bases). This CDR3 contains 14 residues. Trimming removed 4 bases from V and 2 bases from J, with 13 bases in between. Germline CDR1 and CDR2: SGHNT and YYREEE (reference sequence). The CDR3 coding sequence is TGTGCCAGCAGCGGCCATGAGGGCACCTACGAGCAGTACTTC. It is translated as CASSGHEGTYEQYF.

The chain has TRBV27 and TRBJ1-1; D uncertain. Looked up from germline, CDR1 is MNHEY and CDR2 is SMNVEV (reference sequence). V was pared by 4 bases and J by 2 bases, with 11 bases between. The CDR3 runs to 14 residues. The CDR3 is CASSSYGKNTEAFF. DNA of the CDR3: TGTGCCAGCAGTTCGTACGGAAAAAACACTGAAGCTTTCTTT.

This chain connects TRBV5-1 to TRBJ2-7; no clear D gene. CDR3 size: 13 residues. Germline values: CDR1 SGHRS, CDR2 YFSETQ. Trimming removed 0 bases at V and 2 bases at J, with 6 bases between. CDR3 DNA: TGCGCCAGCAGCTTGGGGCCGACCTACGAGCAGTACTTC. Translated: CASSLGPTYEQYF. Full variable domain (missing parts from reference TRBV5-1 and TRBJ2-7): KAGVTQTPRYLIKTRGQQVTLSCSPISGHRSVSWYQQTPGQGLQFLFEYFSETQRNKGNFPGRFSGRQFSNSRSEMNVSTLELGDSALYLCASSLGPTYEQYFGPGTRLTVT.

This clone was recorded only once. The V call is TRBV28, the J call TRBJ2-1; D possibly uses TRBD1 or TRBD2 (5 bases each). Germline V CDR1 and CDR2: MDHEN, SYDVKM. The CDR3 sequence is 17 residues long. V shed 6 bases and J shed 7 bases, with 25 bases lying between them. The CDR3 nucleotides are TGTGCCAGCAGGATGACCGGGGCCAACCCCAGTCTGAATGAGCAGTTCTTC. The encoded protein is CASRMTGANPSLNEQFF.

This chain connects TRBV10-3 to TRBJ2-1; D call uncertain. In germline, CDR1 is ENHRY, CDR2 SYGVKD. The CDR3 runs to 13 residues. Trimming shortened V by 6 bases and J by 7 bases, and 13 bases separated the two germline ends. The CDR3 sequence is CAIREPQRNEQFF. The CDR3, as DNA: TGTGCCATCAGGGAGCCTCAACGGAATGAGCAGTTCTTC.